Each of the 27 T cell receptor beta chains below was sequenced from the same sample in a study of T-cell memory formation after mild COVID-19. TCRdb used MiXCR to reprocess the 5' RACE reads, holding one entry per CDR3 protein. This sample yields about 280,000 distinct CDR3 sequences, of which roughly 8% are seen a single time; roughly 23% belongs to the top ten. Material for sequencing was PBMCs or a T cell subset sorted from them (not recorded which). The receptor source for this set is a young man who had mild COVID-19 (a few samples of this study predate the infection). Cell type and time point are not known.

The rearrangement uses TRBV7-9 and TRBJ2-5; TRBD1 aligns across 8 bases. There are 14 residues in the CDR3. In germline, CDR1 is SEHNR, CDR2 FQNEAQ (reference sequence). J lost 5 bases, V lost 5 bases, and 7 bases had no gene match. CDR3 DNA sequence: TGTGCCAGCAGCCCTGACAGGGGCAGTGAGACCCAGTACTTC. Translation: CASSPDRGSETQYF.

This clonotype was counted ten times or more. The rearrangement joins TRBV7-6 to TRBJ2-1; D might be TRBD1 or TRBD2, each matching 5 bases. The CDR3 consists of 17 residues. Looked up from germline, CDR1 is SGHVS and CDR2 is FNYEAQ. V was trimmed by 3 bases and J by 2 bases, leaving 17 bases between them. CDR3 DNA: TGTGCCAGCAGCTTCGGGGCGGGCAGGGAGACCTACAATGAGCAGTTCTTC. This sequence encodes CASSFGAGRETYNEQFF.

This clonotype has only a few counts. This chain uses TRBV5-6 with TRBJ1-1; tentative D call: TRBD1 (6 bases). Germline V gene lookup returns CDR1 SGHDT and CDR2 YYEEEE. V lost 2 bases and J lost 4, with 9 bases in between. The CDR3 totals 13 residues. CDR3 in DNA: TGTGCCAGCAGCTTAACAGGGATCACTGAAGCTTTCTTT. It encodes CASSLTGITEAFF.

The chain links TRBV3-1 to TRBJ1-6; tentative D call: TRBD1 (5 bases). CDR3 size: 15 residues. The germline CDR1 and CDR2 sequences are LGHDT and YNNKEL (reference sequence). V lost 1 base and J 6 bases, leaving 10 bases between the germline ends. Written as DNA, the CDR3 is TGTGCCAGCAGCCAAGGATTGACAGTTAATTCACCCCTCCACTTT. Translating gives CASSQGLTVNSPLHF.

In its sample, this clonotype was seen a few times. The rearrangement joins TRBV23-1 to TRBJ2-2, with 7 positions matching TRBD1. TRBV23-1 belongs to the ORF category, with a function that is uncertain. Trimming at V came to 0 bases and at J to 0 bases, leaving 10 bases not matched to a gene. This CDR3 has 19 residues. The DNA of the CDR3 is TGCGCCAGCAGTCAATCGTGGCAGGGGGTACCTGCGAACACCGGGGAGCTGTTTTTT. Translated, it gives CASSQSWQGVPANTGELFF.

This clonotype was recorded at least ten times. V and J are TRBV5-1 and TRBJ1-6; 7 positions match TRBD1. Germline V gene data show CDR1 as SGHRS and CDR2 as YFSETQ. Losses at the gene ends were 3 bases for V and 7 bases for J; bases not matched to a gene: 10. There are 16 residues in the CDR3. The CDR3 coding sequence is TGCGCCAGCAGCTCGCAGGGGGACATAAGAAATTCACCCCTCCACTTT. It translates to CASSSQGDIRNSPLHF.

This clonotype was counted between two and nine times. The J gene is TRBJ2-3, the V gene TRBV6-1; D may be TRBD1 (7 bases). V shed 10 bases and J shed 1 base, with 12 bases lying between them. Germline CDR1 MNHNS, CDR2 SASEGT. The CDR3 is 13 residues long. This CDR3 is CATDREGTDTQYF. CDR3 nucleotide sequence: TGTGCCACCGACAGGGAGGGCACAGATACGCAGTATTTT.

There are a few counts of this clonotype. This sequence joins TRBV29-1 and TRBJ2-5, with TRBD2 matching over 8 bases. CDR1 and CDR2 from the germline V gene are SQVTM and ANQGSEA. After removal of 6 bases from V and 5 bases from J, the junction contained 5 bases not matched to a gene. The CDR3 spans 12 residues. The CDR3 DNA is TGCAGCGTAAGCGGGGGTTCGGAGACCCAGTACTTC. Translation: CSVSGGSETQYF.

This clonotype came up a few times. The rearrangement joins TRBV20-1 to TRBJ2-1; the match to TRBD2 covers 14 bases. The germline gives CDR1 DFQATT, CDR2 SNEGSKA (reference sequence). Losses at the gene ends were 5 bases for V and 8 bases for J; bases not matched to a gene: 2. This CDR3 contains 13 residues. Here the CDR3 reads CSAGLAGGYEQFF. The CDR3 nucleotides are TGCAGTGCTGGACTAGCGGGGGGCTATGAGCAGTTCTTC.

This clonotype was counted a single time. This chain joins TRBV7-9 and TRBJ1-5; D not resolved. Germline values: CDR1 SEHNR, CDR2 FQNEAQ (reference sequence). Trimming removed 2 bases from V and 6 bases from J, with 8 bases in between. The CDR3 is made up of 13 amino acids. Here the CDR3 reads CASSLNPGQPQHF. The CDR3 DNA follows: TGTGCCAGCAGCTTAAACCCAGGTCAGCCCCAGCATTTT.

The chain carries TRBV18 and TRBJ1-1; 8 nucleotides align to TRBD1. This CDR3 contains 16 residues. Trimming at V came to 3 bases and at J to 6 bases, leaving 12 bases not matched to a gene. The germline V gene encodes CDR1 KGHSH and CDR2 LQKENI. CDR3 coding DNA: TGTGCCAGCTCACCGGAATTGGACAGGGTGCTCGCTGAAGCTTTCTTT. This sequence encodes CASSPELDRVLAEAFF.

V and J are TRBV4-3 and TRBJ1-6; D is undetermined. V was pared by 1 base and J by 9 bases, with 4 bases between. The CDR3 runs to 12 residues. Germline V gene data show CDR1 as LGHNA and CDR2 as YSLEER. The CDR3 region is CASSQGGSPLHF. The CDR3 DNA sequence: TGCGCCAGCAGCCAAGGGGGTTCACCCCTCCACTTT.

Only a few counts were recorded for this clonotype. This rearrangement joins TRBV20-1 to TRBJ2-1, with 10 bases aligning to TRBD2. The CDR3 loop spans 18 amino acids. The V gene's germline CDR1 is DFQATT and CDR2 SNEGSKA (reference sequence). V dropped 2 bases and J dropped 4; count of bases not matched to a gene: 14. The CDR3 region has the DNA TGCAGTGCTAGAAGCGTCAAACCTCTAGCGGGGGTTTACAATGAGCAGTTCTTC. Amino acids: CSARSVKPLAGVYNEQFF.

This clonotype has at least ten counts. This chain uses TRBV20-1 with TRBJ2-5, with a weak D call TRBD1 (6 bases). CDR1 and CDR2 (germline): DFQATT, SNEGSKA (reference sequence). CDR3 length: 14 residues. Trimming pared 5 bases from V and 4 bases from J, leaving 17 bases between. As DNA, the CDR3 is TGCAGTGCTGAAGAGTACAGGGTACGAGAGACCCAGTACTTC. Amino acid sequence: CSAEEYRVRETQYF.

CDR3 nucleotide sequence: TGTGCCAGCAGCCTTACCGGGACAGGGATTGAGCAGTTCTTC. This sequence encodes CASSLTGTGIEQFF. J is TRBJ2-1 and V is TRBV12-3 or TRBV12-4; 9 bases line up with TRBD1. V lost 6 bases, J lost 9 bases, and 9 bases stayed unmatched. The CDR3 has 14 residues.

Ten or more counts support this clonotype. The CDR3 loop reads CATKPGTSDNEQFF. The CDR3 region has the DNA TGTGCCACCAAGCCCGGGACTAGCGACAATGAGCAGTTCTTC. This chain uses TRBV15 with TRBJ2-1, with 10 bases matching TRBD2. This CDR3 spans 14 amino acids. Trimming at V came to 7 bases and at J to 5 bases, leaving 5 bases not matched to a gene. Germline values: CDR1 LNHNV, CDR2 YYDKDF (reference sequence).

The sample holds a few counts of this clonotype. This sequence joins TRBV20-1 and TRBJ2-7; maybe TRBD1 (5 bases). Germline V CDR1 and CDR2: DFQATT, SNEGSKA (reference sequence). This CDR3 is 14 amino acids long. Trimming stripped 5 bases from V and 3 bases from J, with 17 bases between. The CDR3 DNA follows: TGCAGTGCTCATCCGGACGGACATCTCTACGAGCAGTACTTC. Translation gives CSAHPDGHLYEQYF.

This clonotype showed up just a few times. The V call is TRBV18, the J call TRBJ1-1, with a possible D match to TRBD1 (6 bases). The CDR3 loop spans 13 amino acids. Trimming took 10 bases from V and 0 from J, leaving 12 bases between them. Germline V lookup: CDR1 KGHSH, CDR2 LQKENI. The CDR3 reads CATLKGVNTEAFF. The CDR3 bases are TGTGCCACCCTAAAGGGGGTGAACACTGAAGCTTTCTTT.

This clonotype has only a few counts. In nucleotides, the CDR3 is TGTGCCAGCTCACCCCAGGAGGCCAGCTCTAATGAAAAACTGTTTTTT. This codes for CASSPQEASSNEKLFF. The chain combines TRBV18 with TRBJ1-4; unclear D gene. The germline V gene has CDR1 KGHSH and CDR2 LQKENI. The CDR3 sequence is 16 residues long. The ends were cut back, 3 bases at V and 3 bases at J, with 14 bases in the middle.

There are many counts of this clonotype. This rearrangement joins TRBV20-1 to TRBJ2-7; D remains unclear. Trimming stripped 3 bases from V and 4 bases from J, with 13 bases between. The CDR3 length is 13 residues. From germline, CDR1 is DFQATT and CDR2 SNEGSKA (reference sequence). The DNA of the CDR3 is TGCAGTGCTAGTAGGCCCACCGTTTACGAGCAGTACTTC. It is translated as CSASRPTVYEQYF.

This clonotype was counted ten times or more. This sequence joins TRBV5-1 and TRBJ1-2, with 10 bases fitting TRBD1. The germline V gene has CDR1 SGHRS and CDR2 YFSETQ. The CDR3 has 16 amino acids. The junction had 15 bases not matched to a gene; V was cut back by 5 bases and J by 8 bases. The CDR3 sequence is CASSGTGTGVLRGYTF. The CDR3 DNA is TGCGCCAGCAGTGGGACCGGGACAGGGGTTCTAAGAGGCTACACCTTC.

This chain joins TRBV3-1 and TRBJ2-1; the D is unclear. This CDR3 comprises 15 residues. In germline, CDR1 is LGHDT, CDR2 YNNKEL (reference sequence). V gave up 4 bases and J gave up 4 bases, with 14 bases separating them. The CDR3 coding sequence is TGTGCCAGCAGCCGACGACCGGCGAGTTACAATGAGCAGTTCTTC. Protein: CASSRRPASYNEQFF.

This clonotype appeared a few times. J is TRBJ2-5 and V is TRBV5-1, with TRBD1 as a possible D gene (6 bases). The germline V gene has CDR1 SGHRS and CDR2 YFSETQ. This CDR3 comprises 15 residues. The V gene lost 4 bases and the J gene lost 2 bases, with 15 bases spanning the gap. DNA for the CDR3: TGCGCCAGCAGCAGGGCGGACAGTATGCAAGAGACCCAGTACTTC. Protein: CASSRADSMQETQYF.

This clonotype was picked up many times. The rearrangement joins TRBV7-9 to TRBJ2-7; TRBD2 is a possible D gene (5 bases). The CDR3 has 14 amino acids. Trimming pared 3 bases from V and 2 bases from J, leaving 11 bases between. CDR1 and CDR2 (germline): SEHNR, FQNEAQ (reference sequence). The CDR3 spells CASSFGGGAYEQYV. The CDR3 DNA follows: TGTGCCAGCAGCTTTGGTGGAGGAGCCTACGAGCAGTACGTC.

This clonotype was found many times. The rearrangement joins TRBV5-6 to TRBJ1-1; D remains ambiguous. This CDR3 region has 14 residues. Germline V gene lookup returns CDR1 SGHDT and CDR2 YYEEEE. The V end was cut by 2 bases, the J end by 0 bases, with 8 bases between. The CDR3 spells CASSFTLMNTEAFF. The CDR3 DNA follows: TGTGCCAGCAGCTTCACACTGATGAACACTGAAGCTTTCTTT. The variable domain in full, completed from reference TRBV5-6 and TRBJ1-1, reads DAGVTQSPTHLIKTRGQQVTLRCSPKSGHDTVSWYQQALGQGPQFIFQYYEEEERQRGNFPDRFSGHQFPNYSSELNVNALLLGDSALYLCASSFTLMNTEAFFGQGTRLTVV.

This clonotype was detected only a few times. The chain employs TRBV5-6 and TRBJ2-3; D unresolved. CDR3 length equals 14 residues. The germline CDR1 and CDR2 sequences are SGHDT and YYEEEE. V was clipped by 2 bases and J by 2 bases, with 9 bases between them. The CDR3 here is CASSFGGNTDTQYF. The CDR3 nucleotides are TGTGCCAGCAGCTTTGGTGGTAACACAGATACGCAGTATTTT.

The gene calls are TRBV10-1 and TRBJ2-3, with 8 nucleotides matching TRBD1. The CDR3 loop spans 15 amino acids. V lost 2 bases, J lost 3 bases, and 4 bases stayed unmatched. The V gene's germline CDR1 is WNHNN and CDR2 SYGVQD (reference sequence). The CDR3 loop reads CASSELRQGTDTQYF. Written as DNA, the CDR3 is TGCGCCAGCAGTGAGCTACGACAGGGGACAGATACGCAGTATTTT.